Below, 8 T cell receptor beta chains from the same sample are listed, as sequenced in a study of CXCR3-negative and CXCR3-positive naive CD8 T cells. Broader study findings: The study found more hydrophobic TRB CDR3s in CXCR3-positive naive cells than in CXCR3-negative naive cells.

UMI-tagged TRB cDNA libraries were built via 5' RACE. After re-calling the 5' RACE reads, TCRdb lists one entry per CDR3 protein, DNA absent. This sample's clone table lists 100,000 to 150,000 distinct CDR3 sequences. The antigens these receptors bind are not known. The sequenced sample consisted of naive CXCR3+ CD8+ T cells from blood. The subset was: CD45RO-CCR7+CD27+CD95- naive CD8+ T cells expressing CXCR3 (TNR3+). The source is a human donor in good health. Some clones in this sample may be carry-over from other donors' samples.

The CDR3 is CASSLLRPHNQPQHF. The chain recombines TRBV28 with TRBJ1-5; absent DNA, TCRdb's TRBD1 call cannot be checked. This CDR3 comprises 15 residues. Looked up from germline, CDR1 is MDHEN and CDR2 is SYDVKM.

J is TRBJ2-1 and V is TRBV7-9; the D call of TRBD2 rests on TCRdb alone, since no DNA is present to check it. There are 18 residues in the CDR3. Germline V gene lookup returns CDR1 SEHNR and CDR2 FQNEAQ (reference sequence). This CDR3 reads CASSSRRTSGGIGNEQFF.

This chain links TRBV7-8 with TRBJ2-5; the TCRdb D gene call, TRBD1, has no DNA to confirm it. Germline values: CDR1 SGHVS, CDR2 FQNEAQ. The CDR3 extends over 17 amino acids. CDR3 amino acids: CASSHARGDRRRETQYF.

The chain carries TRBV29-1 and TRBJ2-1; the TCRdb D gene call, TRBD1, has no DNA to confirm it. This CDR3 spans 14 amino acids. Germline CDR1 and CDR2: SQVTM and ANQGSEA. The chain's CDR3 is CSYRILRSYNEQFF.

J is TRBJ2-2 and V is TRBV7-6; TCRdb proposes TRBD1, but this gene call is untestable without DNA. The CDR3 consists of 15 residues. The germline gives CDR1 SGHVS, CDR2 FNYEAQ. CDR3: CAIEPIRGNTGELFF.

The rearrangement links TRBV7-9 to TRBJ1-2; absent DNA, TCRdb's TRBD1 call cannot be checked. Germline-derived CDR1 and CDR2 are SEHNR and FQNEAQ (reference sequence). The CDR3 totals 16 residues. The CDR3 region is CASSLGGQGDVYGYTF.

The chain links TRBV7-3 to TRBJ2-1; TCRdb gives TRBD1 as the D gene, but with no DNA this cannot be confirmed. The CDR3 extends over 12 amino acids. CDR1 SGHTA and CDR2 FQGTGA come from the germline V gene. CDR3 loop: CAGSLQGNEQFF.

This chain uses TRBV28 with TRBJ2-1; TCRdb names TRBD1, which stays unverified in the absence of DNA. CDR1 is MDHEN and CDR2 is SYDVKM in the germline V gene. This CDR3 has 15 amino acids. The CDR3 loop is CASSPLQGSCNEQFF.